The entry below describes one T cell receptor (beta chain). This clonotype was counted only a few times. What antigen it recognizes has not been identified. The input lacks base qualities; no much larger clone sits a single base away. The data are from a study of identical twins (TCRdb year 2016). In the study overall: TCR alpha and beta repertoires from monozygotic twins, unrelated adults of various ages and cord blood were deep-sequenced to test whether fetal clonotypes persist. To rule out contamination, the twin experiments were replicated at different times with different library preparation protocols. Beyond this particular receptor, the publication reports: Compared with coincidental sharing between unrelated individuals, out-of-frame TCR alpha sequences shared between twins showed an excess of sequences with low generation probability. The excess sharing between twins in beta out-of-frame sequences was weaker because fewer shared sequences reduced the signal-to-noise ratio. Invariant T cells such as MAIT and iNKT could partly confound zero-insertion analyses, although diverse VJ usage argued against such confounding for most clonotypes. Out-of-frame TCR alpha sharing in monozygotic twins was systematically underestimated by recombination models, whereas sharing between unrelated individuals was in agreement with the recombination models. Because the same donors could not be followed over many years, the conclusions depended on cross-sectional statistical analysis. Abundant cord blood beta clonotypes had fewer insertions, young adult naive repertoires showed a similar but weaker trend, and memory repertoires showed no such trend.

Every donor was a healthy Caucasian. Three pairs of female monozygotic twins, all aged roughly 18 to 29 years, were included in the twin cohort. The RNA used for TCR libraries was isolated from peripheral blood mononuclear cells. For this chain, trimming is 5 bases at the V end and 1 base at the J end, and the number of junction bases without a gene match is 2. Taken from cysteine to phenylalanine, the CDR3 has 16 residues. Just CDR3 DNA is preserved here, 48 bases in frame from base 1. The library was prepared using 5' RACE. These reads were obtained on an Illumina HiSeq 2000. Template switching introduced a universal primer binding site; the final cDNA contained a unique molecular identifier, enabling accurate counting of TCR cDNA molecules. Specific primers in the conserved constant-segment region were used to synthesize first-strand cDNA for the TCR alpha and beta chains. To control for contamination, every cDNA library was double barcoded, receiving both a SMART-Mk sample barcode and Illumina barcodes. Two successive PCR steps introduced TruSeq adapter sequences along with Illumina sample barcodes. The TCR alpha and beta cDNA libraries were sequenced on the Illumina HiSeq platform using custom primers. On the study's bioinformatics: MiGEC processed the raw reads to extract unique molecular identifiers, while MiXCR was used to determine the CDR3 positions. For each individual, recombination models were inferred using an EM algorithm with the repgenHMM and IGoR tools. Shared clonotypes were analyzed with the tcR package in R, and sharing was normalized by the product of cloneset sizes. To study raw recombination without the effects of thymic and clonal selection, out-of-frame nonproductive sequences were analyzed. TCRdb handled the public reads itself, with Q25 trimming in fastp and clone calling in MiXCR, and kept productive beta chains. Each record represents a unique CDR3 protein, reported with the most common genes and DNA among its rows. The V and J calls and clone size come from TCRdb's table, not from the authors' own analysis. Across this sample there are about 660,000 distinct CDR3 sequences, with 8.6% seen only once. The top ten clonotypes cover around 0.98% of the sample.

These same records also appear under a second study, on yellow fever vaccine responses in identical twins. The second study's paper adds: According to the authors, the vaccine-induced T cell response in identical twins seemed to be partly convergent and partly specific to each individual. Focusing on identical twins, the study followed the T cell clones that responded to the vaccine, and did so with precision.

This sequence uses TRBV12-3 or TRBV12-4 and TRBJ2-2, with TRBD2 matching 12 junction bases. The sequencing input was PBMCs. This TCR was sampled from a woman in her late teens or twenties in good health. The nucleotides are TGTGCCAGCAGTCGGACTAGCGGGAAGAACACCGGGGAGCTGTTTTTT. Its product reads: CASSRTSGKNTGELFF.